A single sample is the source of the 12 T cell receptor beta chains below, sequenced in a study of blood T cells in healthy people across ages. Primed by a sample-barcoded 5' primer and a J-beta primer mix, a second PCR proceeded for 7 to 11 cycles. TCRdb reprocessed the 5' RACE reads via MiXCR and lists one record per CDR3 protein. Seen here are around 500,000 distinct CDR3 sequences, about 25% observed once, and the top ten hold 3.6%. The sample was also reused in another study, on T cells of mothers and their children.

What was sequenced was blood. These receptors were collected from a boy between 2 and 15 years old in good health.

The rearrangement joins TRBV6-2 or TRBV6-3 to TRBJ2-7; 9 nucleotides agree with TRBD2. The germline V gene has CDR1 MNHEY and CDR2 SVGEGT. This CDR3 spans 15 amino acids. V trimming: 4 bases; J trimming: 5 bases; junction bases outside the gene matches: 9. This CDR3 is CASSSPGLAVHEQYF. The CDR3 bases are TGTGCCAGCAGTTCCCCGGGACTAGCCGTCCACGAGCAGTACTTC.

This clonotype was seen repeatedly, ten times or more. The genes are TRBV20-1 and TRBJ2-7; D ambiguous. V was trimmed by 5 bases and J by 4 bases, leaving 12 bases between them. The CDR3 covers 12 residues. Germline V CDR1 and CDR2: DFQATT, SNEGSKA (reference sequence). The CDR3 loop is CSAWMSGYEQYF. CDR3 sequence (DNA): TGCAGTGCTTGGATGTCGGGTTACGAGCAGTACTTC.

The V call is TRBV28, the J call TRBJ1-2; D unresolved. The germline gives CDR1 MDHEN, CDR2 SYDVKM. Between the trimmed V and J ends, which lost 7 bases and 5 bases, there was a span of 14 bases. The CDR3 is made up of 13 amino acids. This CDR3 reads CASTKPTTYGYTF. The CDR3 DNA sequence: TGTGCCAGCACCAAACCGACGACATATGGCTACACCTTC.

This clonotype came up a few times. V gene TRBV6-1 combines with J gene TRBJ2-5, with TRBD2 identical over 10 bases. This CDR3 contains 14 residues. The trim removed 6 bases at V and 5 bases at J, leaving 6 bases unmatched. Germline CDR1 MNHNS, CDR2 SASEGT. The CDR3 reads CASSPTGLAETQYF. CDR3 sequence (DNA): TGTGCCAGCAGCCCTACGGGACTAGCGGAGACCCAGTACTTC.

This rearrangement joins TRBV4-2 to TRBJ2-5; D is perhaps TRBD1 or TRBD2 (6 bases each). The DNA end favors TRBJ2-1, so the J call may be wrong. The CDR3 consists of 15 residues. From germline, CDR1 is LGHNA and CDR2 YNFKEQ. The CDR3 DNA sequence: TGTGCCAGCAAAGAGTCACAGGCAGGGGAGGATGAGCAGTTCTTC. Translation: CASKESQAGEDEQFF.

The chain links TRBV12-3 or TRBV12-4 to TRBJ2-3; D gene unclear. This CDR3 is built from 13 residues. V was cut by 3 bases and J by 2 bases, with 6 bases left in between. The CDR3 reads CASSLGFTDTQYF. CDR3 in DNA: TGTGCCAGCAGTTTGGGCTTCACAGATACGCAGTATTTT.

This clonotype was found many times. CDR3: CASSYSGAETQYF. As DNA, the CDR3 is TGTGCCAGCAGTTACTCGGGGGCAGAGACCCAGTACTTC. The chain joins TRBV12-3 or TRBV12-4 to TRBJ2-5, with D perhaps given as TRBD1 or TRBD2 (6 bases each). This CDR3 has 13 residues. The V and J ends lost 4 bases and 4 bases respectively, with 10 bases between them.

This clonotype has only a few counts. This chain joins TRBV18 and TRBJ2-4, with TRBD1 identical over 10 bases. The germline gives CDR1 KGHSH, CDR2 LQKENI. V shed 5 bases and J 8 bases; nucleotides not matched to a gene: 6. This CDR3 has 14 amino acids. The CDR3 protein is CASSTRDRGDIQYF. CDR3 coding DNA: TGTGCCAGCTCAACCCGGGACAGGGGTGACATTCAGTACTTC.

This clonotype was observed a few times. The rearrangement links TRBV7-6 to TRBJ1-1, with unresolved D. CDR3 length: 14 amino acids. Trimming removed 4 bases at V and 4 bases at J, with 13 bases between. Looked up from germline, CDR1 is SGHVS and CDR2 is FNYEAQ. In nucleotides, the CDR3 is TGTGCCAGCAGCTCGCGGTTAGGGCCCACTGAAGCTTTCTTT. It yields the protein CASSSRLGPTEAFF.

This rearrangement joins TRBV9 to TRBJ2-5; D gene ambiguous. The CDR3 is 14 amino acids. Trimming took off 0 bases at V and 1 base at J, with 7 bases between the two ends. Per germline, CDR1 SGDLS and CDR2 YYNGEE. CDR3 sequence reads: CASSVAGVQETQYF. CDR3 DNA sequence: TGTGCCAGCAGCGTAGCCGGAGTCCAAGAGACCCAGTACTTC.

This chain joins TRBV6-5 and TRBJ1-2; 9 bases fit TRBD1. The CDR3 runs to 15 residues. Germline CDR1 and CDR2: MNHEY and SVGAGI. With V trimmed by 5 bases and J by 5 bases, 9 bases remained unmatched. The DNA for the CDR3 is TGTGCCAGCAGTGCATATGGGACAGGGCGGTATGGCTACACCTTC. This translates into CASSAYGTGRYGYTF.

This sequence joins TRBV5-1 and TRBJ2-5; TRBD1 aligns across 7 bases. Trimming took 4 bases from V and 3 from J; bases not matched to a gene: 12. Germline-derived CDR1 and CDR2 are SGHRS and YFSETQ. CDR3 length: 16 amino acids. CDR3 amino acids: CASSPGRGPREETQYF. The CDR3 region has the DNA TGCGCCAGCAGCCCCGGAAGGGGGCCCCGGGAAGAGACCCAGTACTTC.